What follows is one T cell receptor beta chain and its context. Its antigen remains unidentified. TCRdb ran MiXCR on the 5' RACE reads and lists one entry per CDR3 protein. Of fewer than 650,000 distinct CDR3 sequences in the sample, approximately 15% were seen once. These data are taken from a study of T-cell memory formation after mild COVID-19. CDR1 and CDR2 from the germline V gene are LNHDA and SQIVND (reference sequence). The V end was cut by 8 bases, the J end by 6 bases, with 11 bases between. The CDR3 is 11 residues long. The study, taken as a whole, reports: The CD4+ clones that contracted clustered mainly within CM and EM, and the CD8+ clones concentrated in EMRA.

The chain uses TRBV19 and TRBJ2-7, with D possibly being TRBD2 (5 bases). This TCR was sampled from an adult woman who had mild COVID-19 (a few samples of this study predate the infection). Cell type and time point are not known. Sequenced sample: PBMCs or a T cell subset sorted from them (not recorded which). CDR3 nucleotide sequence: TGTGCCAGTGCCCTAGCTGGCGAGCAGTACTTC. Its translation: CASALAGEQYF.